These 25 T cell receptor beta chains share one sample of origin, sequenced in a study of blood T cell repertoires in COVID-19. Sequencing used immunoSEQ multiplex PCR; TCRdb keeps in-frame clones, though not all of them. The sample contains about 49,000 clones, over 80% of which appear only once. The sequencing input was peripheral blood. The receptors were sampled from a human donor in a cohort sampled during active COVID-19.

Only a few counts were recorded for this clone. In DNA form, the CDR3 reads TGTGCCAGCAGTGTATCGAGACAGGGGTATTCACCCCTCCACTTT. Protein sequence: CASSVSRQGYSPLHF. The V gene is TRBV2, the J gene TRBJ1-6; 8 bases are shared with TRBD1. Trimming took 4 bases from V and 8 from J; bases not matched to a gene: 7. The CDR3 has 15 amino acids. Germline CDR1 and CDR2: SNHLY and FYNNEI.

V and J are TRBV9 and TRBJ2-3, with 10 bases lining up with TRBD2. The CDR3 runs to 14 residues. Germline CDR1 SGDLS, CDR2 YYNGEE. The J segment lost 8 bases and the V segment lost 1 base, leaving 4 bases of the junction unmatched. CDR3 residues: CASSVKGLATTQYF. For the CDR3, the DNA is TGTGCCAGCAGCGTAAAGGGACTAGCGACTACGCAGTATTTT.

V gene TRBV29-1 combines with J gene TRBJ2-3; tentative D call: TRBD2 (5 bases). The CDR3 runs to 12 residues. CDR1 SQVTM and CDR2 ANQGSEA come from the germline V gene. With 3 bases removed from V and 3 bases from J, the gap between germline ends came to 7 bases. This chain's CDR3 is CSVDRGTDTQYF. As DNA, the CDR3 is TGCAGCGTTGACCGGGGTACAGATACGCAGTATTTT.

The gene calls are TRBV1 and TRBJ2-1; the table calls TRBD1, which could not be checked here. TRBV1 is classified as a pseudogene. CDR3 length equals 16 residues. CDR3 DNA: TGCACCAGCAGCCAAGTTACCGGGACAGGGGTTCATGAGCAGTTCTTC. Translation gives CTSSQVTGTGVHEQFF.

The chain couples TRBV28 to TRBJ2-3; D might be TRBD1 (5 bases). V was pared by 1 base and J by 1 base, with 15 bases between. Per the germline V gene, CDR1 is MDHEN and CDR2 is SYDVKM. There are 17 residues in the CDR3. The CDR3 spells CASSLSQGTSGTDTQYF. CDR3 in DNA: TGTGCCAGCAGTTTATCGCAGGGTACCTCTGGCACAGATACGCAGTATTTT.

This chain connects TRBV21-1 to TRBJ1-5. TRBV21-1 is reported as a pseudogene. The CDR3 loop spans 12 amino acids. The CDR3 sequence: CASTSLYQPQHF. DNA for the CDR3: TGTGCCAGCACATCTCTATATCAGCCCCAGCATTTT.

V and J are TRBV18 and TRBJ2-7; D might be TRBD2 (6 bases). The CDR3 extends over 14 amino acids. Germline V gives CDR1 KGHSH, CDR2 LQKENI. V lost 6 bases to trimming and J lost 6 bases, with 18 bases between them. CDR3 residues: CASSSDYHSFEQYF. The CDR3 region has the DNA TGTGCCAGCTCCTCGGACTACCACTCATTCGAGCAGTACTTC.

The gene calls are TRBV30 and TRBJ2-7; 12 positions match TRBD1. Germline-derived CDR1 and CDR2 are GTSNPN and SVGIG (reference sequence). This CDR3 has 14 amino acids. J lost 5 bases, V lost 0 bases, and 2 bases had no gene match. CDR3 region: CAWSVGTGGHEQYF. CDR3 coding DNA: TGTGCCTGGAGTGTAGGGACAGGGGGCCACGAGCAGTACTTC.

The rearrangement joins TRBV11-3 to TRBJ2-5; a possible D gene is TRBD1 (5 bases). Germline values: CDR1 SGHNT, CDR2 YENEEA. With 2 bases removed from V and 4 bases from J, the gap between germline ends came to 8 bases. This CDR3 is built from 13 residues. The CDR3 region has the DNA TGTGCCAGCAGCTTAAGGGGTGGAGAGACCCAGTACTTC. This translates into CASSLRGGETQYF.

The chain combines TRBV18 with TRBJ2-1; possibly TRBD1 for D (6 bases). Germline CDR1 KGHSH, CDR2 LQKENI. The CDR3 totals 16 residues. The V end lost 0 bases, the J end lost 0 bases, and 9 bases lay between the germline ends. CDR3 sequence reads: CASSPPMGASYNEQFF. CDR3 nucleotides: TGTGCCAGCTCACCACCGATGGGGGCCTCCTACAATGAGCAGTTCTTC.

V usage is TRBV7-2 and J usage is TRBJ2-7, with 10 positions matching TRBD2. The CDR3 contains 14 residues. The V gene's germline CDR1 is SGHTA and CDR2 FQGNSA. With 4 bases clipped from V and 6 bases from J, the junction kept 6 bases outside the gene matches. CDR3 bases: TGTGCCAGCAGCTCCCAGGGACTAGCGATCGAGCAGTACTTC. This encodes CASSSQGLAIEQYF.

The chain is built from TRBV18 and TRBJ2-3; 11 bases match TRBD2. J lost 6 bases, V lost 2 bases, and 19 bases had no gene match. The CDR3 covers 20 residues. Germline V gene sequence: CDR1 KGHSH, CDR2 LQKENI. CDR3 in DNA: TGTGCCAGCTCACCATTAGCGAGCCTAGCGGGAGGCTCGCGGGGGGATACGCAGTATTTT. This gives the protein CASSPLASLAGGSRGDTQYF. The full variable domain, with the rest looked up from reference TRBV18 and TRBJ2-3, is NAGVMQNPRHLVRRRGQEARLRCSPMKGHSHVYWYRQLPEEGLKFMVYLQKENIIDESGMPKERFSAEFPKEGPSILRIQQVVRGDSAAYFCASSPLASLAGGSRGDTQYFGPGTRLTVL.

The chain has TRBV3-1 (or the pseudogene TRBV3-2) and TRBJ1-5, with no clear D. This CDR3 spans 19 amino acids. V lost 0 bases, J lost 4 bases, and 22 bases lay in between. Germline CDR1 reads LGHDT; CDR2 reads YNNKEL (reference sequence). CDR3 in DNA: TGTGCCAGCAGCCAAGATCAGAGACTACTAAGTCGAGGGAATCAGCCCCAGCATTTT. It specifies CASSQDQRLLSRGNQPQHF.

V is TRBV28 and J is TRBJ2-1; 7 nucleotides agree with TRBD1. Germline V gene sequence: CDR1 MDHEN, CDR2 SYDVKM. The length of the CDR3 is 15 residues. V lost 6 bases, J lost 4 bases, and 9 bases stayed unmatched. This CDR3 is CASSRAGTAYNEQFF. The CDR3 nucleotides read TGTGCCAGCAGCAGAGCTGGGACAGCATACAATGAGCAGTTCTTC.

The chain links TRBV30 to TRBJ2-5, with TRBD1 identical over 9 bases. This CDR3 comprises 17 residues. Germline CDR1 reads GTSNPN; CDR2 reads SVGIG (reference sequence). Trimming cost V 1 base and J 0 bases; bases outside gene matches: 9. CDR3 DNA sequence: TGTGCCTGGAGTGGGACAGGGGTGGTAGGGTACCAAGAGACCCAGTACTTC. Encoded protein: CAWSGTGVVGYQETQYF.

The CDR3 DNA is TGTGCCAGCAGTTACTTAGGGCTAGCGGATAATGAGCAGTTCTTC. Protein: CASSYLGLADNEQFF. J is TRBJ2-1 and V is TRBV6-2 or TRBV6-3; TRBD2 agrees at 7 bases. Trimming cost V 1 base and J 7 bases; bases outside gene matches: 7. Germline V gene lookup returns CDR1 MNHEY and CDR2 SVGEGT. CDR3 size: 15 residues.

CDR3 sequence (DNA): TGTGCCAGCAGCTTGGGAGGACAGGGATACAATGAGCAGTTCTTC. It yields the protein CASSLGGQGYNEQFF. The rearrangement links TRBV11-3 to TRBJ2-1; 8 nucleotides align to TRBD1. J was trimmed by 4 bases and V by 3 bases; bases with no gene match: 5. Germline V gene lookup returns CDR1 SGHNT and CDR2 YENEEA. This CDR3 has 15 residues.

This chain joins TRBV2 and TRBJ2-7; 7 bases match TRBD2. The J segment lost 4 bases and the V segment lost 6 bases, leaving 9 bases of the junction unmatched. The CDR3 spans 14 residues. The germline gives CDR1 SNHLY, CDR2 FYNNEI. The CDR3 region has the DNA TGTGCCAGCAGGGTAAGGGGACTAACTTACGAGCAGTACTTC. It translates to CASRVRGLTYEQYF. The full variable domain, its missing parts supplied by reference TRBV2 and TRBJ2-7, is EPEVTQTPSHQVTQMGQEVILRCVPISNHLYFYWYRQILGQKVEFLVSFYNNEISEKSEIFDDQFSVERPDGSNFTLKIRSTKLEDSAMYFCASRVRGLTYEQYFGPGTRLTVT.

The chain carries TRBV27 and TRBJ2-3; TRBD2 agrees at 15 bases. The CDR3 contains 18 residues. V lost 5 bases and J lost 1; bases outside the gene matches: 7. Germline loops: CDR1 MNHEY, CDR2 SMNVEV (reference sequence). The CDR3 coding sequence is TGTGCCAGCAGTGGAGGACTAGCGGGAGGGCCTGGCACAGATACGCAGTATTTT. Its protein product is CASSGGLAGGPGTDTQYF.

The chain employs TRBV5-6 and TRBJ2-2; no firm D call. The CDR3 contains 15 residues. Deletions cut 0 bases from V and 3 bases from J, with 9 bases between. Germline values: CDR1 SGHDT, CDR2 YYEEEE. Here the CDR3 reads CASSLVPADTGELFF. The CDR3 DNA follows: TGTGCCAGCAGCTTGGTACCGGCGGACACCGGGGAGCTGTTTTTT.

V and J are TRBV10-3 and TRBJ1-1, with D possibly being TRBD1 (6 bases). The V gene's germline CDR1 is ENHRY and CDR2 SYGVKD. Trimming cost V 3 bases and J 2 bases, with 7 bases left between them. This CDR3 has 13 amino acids. CDR3 nucleotides: TGTGCCATCAGTGACAGGGGAAACACTGAAGCTTTCTTT. This gives the protein CAISDRGNTEAFF.

The chain recombines TRBV27 with TRBJ2-7, with TRBD1 identical over 7 bases. The CDR3 is 15 residues long. J lost 5 bases, V lost 2 bases, and 9 bases had no gene match. The germline CDR1 and CDR2 sequences are MNHEY and SMNVEV (reference sequence). CDR3 residues: CASSLKGGRRDEQYF. The DNA for the CDR3 is TGTGCCAGCAGTTTAAAAGGGGGCCGACGGGACGAGCAGTACTTC.

The J gene is TRBJ2-7, the V gene TRBV18; 9 bases line up with TRBD1. Germline CDR1 reads KGHSH; CDR2 reads LQKENI. Trimming removed 1 base from V and 3 bases from J; junction bases left unmatched: 4. The CDR3 totals 15 residues. This chain's CDR3 is CASSPLQGQGYEQYF. The CDR3 coding sequence is TGTGCCAGCTCACCACTTCAGGGACAGGGCTACGAGCAGTACTTC.

The rearrangement links TRBV11-3 to TRBJ1-1; D not resolved. The CDR3 contains 13 residues. V lost 3 bases and J 7 bases, leaving 12 bases between the germline ends. Germline values: CDR1 SGHNT, CDR2 YENEEA. DNA for the CDR3: TGTGCCAGCAGCTTTACGGGTGGGAGTGAAGCTTTCTTT. Translation: CASSFTGGSEAFF.

This clone was detected once. The chain's CDR3 is CASSVYQGNTGELFF. CDR3 DNA: TGTGCCAGCAGCGTATATCAGGGAAACACCGGGGAGCTGTTTTTT. The chain is built from TRBV9 and TRBJ2-2, with a weak D call TRBD1 (5 bases). CDR1 and CDR2 from the germline V gene are SGDLS and YYNGEE. Trimming removed 1 base at V and 2 bases at J, with 9 bases between. The CDR3 covers 15 residues. Filled out from reference TRBV9 and TRBJ2-2, the complete variable domain reads DSGVTQTPKHLITATGQRVTLRCSPRSGDLSVYWYQQSLDQGLQFLIQYYNGEERAKGNILERFSAQQFPDLHSELNLSSLELGDSALYFCASSVYQGNTGELFFGEGSRLTVL.